This T cell receptor beta chain is drawn from a study of metastatic and nonmetastatic thyroid tumors. About the study: Malignant and benign thyroid patients had repertoires compared in peripheral blood and tumor or nodule tissue.

With MiXCR, TCRdb called clones anew from the PCR reads. The sample carries tens of thousands of clones, roughly 12% recorded once. This clone was recorded at least ten times. Antigen specificity is unknown. The CDR3 runs 13 residues. Germline loops: CDR1 SGHDN, CDR2 FVKESK. V lost 8 bases, J lost 6 bases, and 14 bases lay in between. Each patient went into thyroid surgery without having received any treatment. Study outcomes and limitations: A significant increase in TCR beta diversity was reportedly seen in malignant thyroid tumors relative to benign nodules, in blood and tumor.

The sequence came from a female donor with papillary thyroid cancer or a benign thyroid nodule (not recorded which). Some clones in this sample may be carry-over from other donors' samples. The source material was blood. V is TRBV14 and J is TRBJ2-1; the D gene is possibly TRBD2 (6 bases). CDR3 protein: CASGAGTGNEQFF. DNA for the CDR3: TGTGCCAGCGGGGCTGGGACTGGCAATGAGCAGTTCTTC.